The 27 T cell receptor beta chains presented below share a single source sample, sequenced in a study of blood T cell repertoires in COVID-19. The assay was immunoSEQ multiplex PCR, and TCRdb's table has in-frame clones only and misses some. The sample has approximately 300,000 clones, 85% to 90% seen once; the top ten hold about 10%. Sequenced: PBMCs or T cells enriched from blood (not recorded which). The receptor set was obtained from a woman younger than 30 who had recovered from COVID-19.

This chain connects TRBV5-5 to TRBJ2-1; perhaps TRBD2 as D (5 bases). Germline loops: CDR1 SGHKS, CDR2 YYEKEE (reference sequence). The CDR3 contains 15 residues. Deletions cut 0 bases from V and 2 bases from J, with 9 bases between. The CDR3 nucleotides are TGTGCCAGCAGCTTGGAAGCGGAAACCTACAATGAGCAGTTCTTC. Its translation is CASSLEAETYNEQFF.

The rearrangement links TRBV27 to TRBJ1-2; D is uncertain. The CDR3 consists of 12 residues. V shed 11 bases and J shed 6 bases, with 16 bases lying between them. The germline V gene encodes CDR1 MNHEY and CDR2 SMNVEV (reference sequence). CDR3 sequence (DNA): TGTGCCGTCAGGAAAGGAGGCGATGGCTACACCTTC. This encodes CAVRKGGDGYTF.

This chain connects TRBV9 to TRBJ1-3; 10 positions agree with TRBD1. The CDR3 spans 14 residues. The trim removed 3 bases at V and 8 bases at J, leaving 5 bases unmatched. CDR1 SGDLS and CDR2 YYNGEE come from the germline V gene. The CDR3 here is CASSAEGTGDTIYF. DNA of the CDR3: TGTGCCAGCAGCGCCGAAGGGACAGGGGACACCATATATTTT.

The V and J genes are TRBV7-2 and TRBJ1-1; D possibly corresponds to TRBD1 (6 bases). Germline CDR1 reads SGHTA; CDR2 reads FQGNSA. The V and J ends lost 3 bases and 2 bases respectively, with 10 bases between them. There are 14 residues in the CDR3. CDR3 coding DNA: TGTGCCAGCAGCTTCCACAGGGACAACACTGAAGCTTTCTTT. Translating it yields CASSFHRDNTEAFF.

The V gene is TRBV3-1 (or the pseudogene TRBV3-2), the J gene TRBJ1-3; TRBD1 might be the D (5 bases). V dropped 1 base and J dropped 9 bases, with 16 bases sitting between them. The CDR3 extends over 15 amino acids. Germline V gene data show CDR1 as LGHDT and CDR2 as YNNKEL (reference sequence). CDR3 DNA: TGTGCCAGCAGCCAAGCCACCAGGGCCTGGAGCACCATATATTTT. Its protein is CASSQATRAWSTIYF.

This clone has more than one count but fewer than ten. V gene TRBV19 combines with J gene TRBJ2-1; the match to TRBD2 covers 13 bases. This CDR3 region has 13 residues. The V gene end was trimmed by 6 bases and the J gene end by 10 bases; junction bases not matched to a gene: 3. CDR1 and CDR2 from the germline V gene are LNHDA and SQIVND (reference sequence). The CDR3 sequence: CASRGLAGVEQFF. In nucleotides, the CDR3 is TGTGCCAGTAGAGGACTAGCGGGAGTCGAGCAGTTCTTC.

This chain uses TRBV5-5 with TRBJ2-1, with unresolved D. This CDR3 is 13 amino acids long. Looked up from germline, CDR1 is SGHKS and CDR2 is YYEKEE (reference sequence). Trimming shortened V by 4 bases and J by 10 bases, and 15 bases separated the two germline ends. The CDR3 protein is CASSLPPVEEQFF. Here the CDR3 DNA reads TGTGCCAGCAGCCTCCCACCGGTGGAGGAGCAGTTCTTC. Full variable domain (rest looked up from reference TRBV5-5 and TRBJ2-1): DAGVTQSPTHLIKTRGQQVTLRCSPISGHKSVSWYQQVLGQGPQFIFQYYEKEERGRGNFPDRFSARQFPNYSSELNVNALLLGDSALYLCASSLPPVEEQFFGPGTRLTVL.

The J gene is TRBJ1-6, the V gene TRBV30; D not resolved. The CDR3 is made up of 13 amino acids. Trimming took off 0 bases at V and 8 bases at J, with 8 bases between the two ends. Germline assignment: CDR1 GTSNPN and CDR2 SVGIG (reference sequence). The CDR3 loop reads CAWSVGGDSPLHF. CDR3 DNA: TGTGCCTGGAGTGTAGGCGGTGATTCACCCCTCCACTTT. Using reference TRBV30 and TRBJ1-6 for the parts outside the CDR3, the full variable domain is SQTIHQWPATLVQPVGSPLSLECTVEGTSNPNLYWYRQAAGRGLQLLFYSVGIGQISSEVPQNLSASRPQDRQFILSSKKLLLSDSGFYLCAWSVGGDSPLHFGNGTRLTVT.

This sequence joins TRBV19 and TRBJ2-1, with 10 bases that match TRBD2. The germline V gene encodes CDR1 LNHDA and CDR2 SQIVND (reference sequence). The junction had 13 bases not matched to a gene; V was cut back by 7 bases and J by 10 bases. The CDR3 contains 15 residues. This CDR3 reads CASTLFLAGVLEQFF. The DNA of the CDR3 is TGTGCCAGTACCCTCTTCCTAGCGGGAGTCCTCGAGCAGTTCTTC. The entire variable domain, with the rest obtained from reference TRBV19 and TRBJ2-1, is as follows: DGGITQSPKYLFRKEGQNVTLSCEQNLNHDAMYWYRQDPGQGLRLIYYSQIVNDFQKGDIAEGYSVSREKKESFPLTVTSAQKNPTAFYLCASTLFLAGVLEQFFGPGTRLTVL.

A word on this clone: The identical CDR3 is also encoded by other nucleotide sequences in the sample. The rearrangement uses TRBV12-3 or TRBV12-4 and TRBJ1-2; TRBD1 matches at 7 bases. V dropped 5 bases and J dropped 4; count of bases not matched to a gene: 4. There are 13 residues in the CDR3. This CDR3 reads CASSRQGSYGYTF. CDR3 in DNA: TGTGCCAGCAGTCGACAGGGAAGCTATGGCTACACCTTC.

The chain combines TRBV5-1 with TRBJ1-6; no firm D call. CDR1 and CDR2 (germline): SGHRS, YFSETQ. V was trimmed by 3 bases and J by 0 bases, leaving 10 bases between them. The CDR3 runs 16 residues. CDR3 sequence: CASSYTSSSYNSPLHF. In DNA, the CDR3 is TGCGCCAGCAGCTATACATCAAGCTCCTATAATTCACCCCTCCACTTT.

The J gene is TRBJ2-7, the V gene TRBV30, with 13 bases that match TRBD2. Losses at the gene ends were 3 bases for V and 0 bases for J; bases not matched to a gene: 11. Germline V gene data show CDR1 as GTSNPN and CDR2 as SVGIG (reference sequence). This CDR3 is 18 amino acids long. The CDR3 DNA follows: TGTGCCTGGAGCCAAGGACTAGCGGGGGCGCCGACCTCCTACGAGCAGTACTTC. Its translation is CAWSQGLAGAPTSYEQYF.

This chain joins TRBV5-1 and TRBJ2-5, with D possibly matching TRBD1 (6 bases). Trimming shortened V by 4 bases and J by 3 bases, and 16 bases separated the two germline ends. The CDR3 is 15 residues long. Germline V CDR1 and CDR2: SGHRS, YFSETQ. As DNA, the CDR3 is TGCGCCAGCAGCACAGGGATTCTCGTAGAAGAGACCCAGTACTTC. It yields the protein CASSTGILVEETQYF.

To note about this clone: Its ends do not fully match the called genes, so a read error is possible. V and J are TRBV2 and TRBJ2-5; 10 bases agree with TRBD2. Germline CDR1 is SNHLY and CDR2 is FYNNEI. The CDR3 totals 12 residues. The CDR3 region is CASSEGGSGGDF. In nucleotides, the CDR3 is TGTGCCAGCAGTGAAGGAGGAAGCGGGGGGGACTTC.

The V call is TRBV28, the J call TRBJ2-1; the match to TRBD2 covers 9 bases. The CDR3 runs to 19 residues. CDR1 and CDR2 from the germline V gene are MDHEN and SYDVKM. Trimming cost V 4 bases and J 1 base; bases outside gene matches: 14. The CDR3 DNA reads as TGTGCCAGCAGTTCTAGGACCCTCGGCGGGAGGGAGTCCTACAATGAGCAGTTCTTC. It encodes CASSSRTLGGRESYNEQFF.

The chain uses TRBV6-5 and TRBJ1-2; TRBD1 agrees at 8 bases. Per the germline V gene, CDR1 is MNHEY and CDR2 is SVGAGI. CDR3 length equals 13 residues. Losses at the gene ends were 6 bases for V and 8 bases for J; bases not matched to a gene: 8. The CDR3 region has the DNA TGTGCCAGCAGCGAGGACAGGGTCACAGGCTACACCTTC. As protein: CASSEDRVTGYTF.

This sequence joins TRBV24-1 and TRBJ1-5; D is possibly TRBD1 (5 bases). The CDR3 is made up of 15 amino acids. V gave up 4 bases and J gave up 2 bases, with 11 bases separating them. Germline V lookup: CDR1 KGHDR, CDR2 SFDVKD. CDR3: CATSDPGGGNQPQHF. In DNA, the CDR3 is TGTGCCACCAGTGACCCCGGGGGGGGCAATCAGCCCCAGCATTTT.

V and J are TRBV3-1 (or the pseudogene TRBV3-2) and TRBJ2-3; 9 bases agree with TRBD2. Per germline, CDR1 LGHDT and CDR2 YNNKEL (reference sequence). The CDR3 spans 18 residues. V gave up 5 bases and J gave up 1 base; unmatched junction bases: 13. The CDR3 DNA reads TGTGCCAGCAGCTTAGAAGGGGTAGCGGGAGTCGGCACAGATACGCAGTATTTT. Translated, it gives CASSLEGVAGVGTDTQYF.

The chain links TRBV12-3 or TRBV12-4 to TRBJ1-2; 7 bases are shared with TRBD1. CDR3 size: 13 residues. The ends lost 6 bases at V and 3 bases at J; junction bases unmatched: 4. The CDR3, as DNA: TGTGCCAGCAGACTAACAGGGGACTATGGCTACACCTTC. Encoded protein: CASRLTGDYGYTF.

The chain carries TRBV9 and TRBJ2-1; 11 bases match TRBD2. V trimming: 0 bases; J trimming: 4 bases; junction bases outside the gene matches: 6. Germline V gene sequence: CDR1 SGDLS, CDR2 YYNGEE. The CDR3 loop spans 17 amino acids. CDR3 bases: TGTGCCAGCAGCGTAGGTCTAGCGGGGGGAACTTACAATGAGCAGTTCTTC. Residues: CASSVGLAGGTYNEQFF. The whole variable domain, remainder taken from reference TRBV9 and TRBJ2-1, is DSGVTQTPKHLITATGQRVTLRCSPRSGDLSVYWYQQSLDQGLQFLIQYYNGEERAKGNILERFSAQQFPDLHSELNLSSLELGDSALYFCASSVGLAGGTYNEQFFGPGTRLTVL.

This clone appeared once. The rearrangement joins TRBV12-3 or TRBV12-4 to TRBJ2-1, with D possibly being TRBD1 (5 bases). This CDR3 has 13 residues. The V gene lost 3 bases and the J gene lost 12 bases, with 15 bases spanning the gap. The CDR3 sequence is CASSFWGATGQFF. CDR3 in DNA: TGTGCCAGCAGTTTTTGGGGCGCGACGGGGCAGTTCTTC.

This chain connects TRBV19 to TRBJ2-1; 12 nucleotides align to TRBD2. This CDR3 is 17 amino acids long. The V gene's germline CDR1 is LNHDA and CDR2 SQIVND (reference sequence). With V trimmed by 1 base and J by 7 bases, 8 bases remained unmatched. CDR3 nucleotide sequence: TGTGCCAGTAGTATAGGAGGAGGACTAGCGGGATTAAATGAGCAGTTCTTC. Its translation is CASSIGGGLAGLNEQFF.

This sequence joins TRBV18 and TRBJ1-4; maybe TRBD1 (5 bases). Germline-derived CDR1 and CDR2 are KGHSH and LQKENI. The CDR3 is made up of 15 amino acids. V gave up 6 bases and J gave up 0 bases, with 11 bases separating them. CDR3 DNA: TGTGCCAGCTCCCACGGCAGGGCAACTAATGAAAAACTGTTTTTT. Protein sequence: CASSHGRATNEKLFF. Complete variable domain (other parts from reference TRBV18 and TRBJ1-4): NAGVMQNPRHLVRRRGQEARLRCSPMKGHSHVYWYRQLPEEGLKFMVYLQKENIIDESGMPKERFSAEFPKEGPSILRIQQVVRGDSAAYFCASSHGRATNEKLFFGSGTQLSVL.

The rearrangement uses TRBV2 and TRBJ2-7; D may be TRBD2 (6 bases). Germline values: CDR1 SNHLY, CDR2 FYNNEI. This CDR3 is built from 15 residues. Deletions cut 5 bases from V and 5 bases from J, with 19 bases between. The CDR3, as DNA: TGTGCCAGCAGTTCCCTCCGGGGGATGGTCCACGAGCAGTACTTC. Its translation: CASSSLRGMVHEQYF.

This chain joins TRBV30 and TRBJ1-4; D might be TRBD1 (6 bases). V was trimmed by 1 base and J by 6 bases, leaving 6 bases between them. Germline V gene data show CDR1 as GTSNPN and CDR2 as SVGIG (reference sequence). The CDR3 has 12 amino acids. CDR3 DNA: TGTGCCTGGAGTGAGGGGGATGAAAAACTGTTTTTT. This gives the protein CAWSEGDEKLFF.

The chain recombines TRBV28 with TRBJ1-2; maybe TRBD1 (6 bases). The CDR3 consists of 15 residues. From germline, CDR1 is MDHEN and CDR2 SYDVKM. Trimming stripped 3 bases from V and 6 bases from J, with 17 bases between. The CDR3 region has the DNA TGTGCCAGCAGTTTCCCCGGACAGTCTAGGGATGGCTACACCTTC. Protein: CASSFPGQSRDGYTF.

With respect to this clone: Sequence at one end of the junction differs from germline and may be a read error. The rearrangement links TRBV5-1 to TRBJ2-5; a possible D gene is TRBD1 (7 bases). CDR1 and CDR2 from the germline V gene are SGHRS and YFSETQ. This CDR3 region has 14 residues. CDR3 in DNA: TGCGCCAGCCGGCCGGGGGACCCAGGGGGAGGTCGGAACTTC. It specifies CASRPGDPGGGRNF.